This TCR beta chain was obtained from a study of T cells in Graves' hyperthyroidism and ophthalmopathy. Study-level information: Before any treatment, at initial diagnosis, peripheral blood was collected. Study conclusions and caveats: Most thyroid-expanded clonotypes above 0.001 were also found in blood.

The length of the CDR3 is 19 residues. CDR1 and CDR2 (germline): SEHNR, FQNEAQ (reference sequence). Amplification yielded TCR beta CDR3 regions, with RNA transcripts as the source. RT-PCR in the first round (using the HTBI primer set) targeted the TCR CDR3. TCRdb redid the calling of the multiplex PCR reads with MiXCR, one entry per CDR3 protein. The data contain around 700,000 distinct CDR3 sequences, 18% of them singletons. Comment on this clonotype: Antigen unknown. A junction boundary mismatches the germline segment, possibly from a read error.

The chain couples TRBV7-9 to TRBJ1-4; D not certain. Sequenced: blood. This TCR derives from a woman between 45 and 60 years old with Graves' hyperthyroidism that later progressed to Graves' ophthalmopathy. CDR3 residues: CAGRRRLGDRSTTNEKLFF. The CDR3 coding sequence is TGTGCCGGCAGGCGGAGATTGGGTGATAGGAGCACAACTAATGAAAAACTGTTTTTT.